This T cell receptor (beta chain) was observed in a study of immune evolution from preneoplasia to lung adenocarcinoma. Measured with immunoSEQ multiplex PCR; TCRdb has only the in-frame clones, and not every one. The sample lists 3,500 to 4,500 clones, 77% occurring once. A remark on this clone: Its antigen remains unknown.

Study-wide results and caveats: Later-stage lesions appeared to have more T cells, more diversity, less clonality. Top clone frequencies peaked in normal lung, apparently declining through invasive adenocarcinoma.

Looked up from germline, CDR1 is SGHRS and CDR2 is YFSETQ. V lost 1 base and J 8 bases, leaving 10 bases between the germline ends. This CDR3 is built from 13 residues. Resections took place in Japan or China from the mid-2010s to the late 2010s. The chain combines TRBV5-1 with TRBJ2-1; D unclear. Sample: FFPE adjacent normal lung tissue. This clonotype was sampled from a person aged 55-80 years with lung adenocarcinoma. Here the CDR3 reads CASSLQVLDEQFF. The CDR3 DNA reads TGCGCCAGCAGCTTGCAAGTTTTAGATGAGCAGTTCTTC.